Sequencing of this TCR beta chain was carried out in a study of CD8 T cells in ankylosing spondylitis (dated 2017 in TCRdb). Describing the broader study: To find TCR variants linked to disease, the study profiled T cell receptor beta repertoires in ankylosing spondylitis patients and healthy donors. The whole study cohort included some 100 healthy donors and about two dozen ankylosing spondylitis patients. Peripheral blood samples were taken, and synovial fluid was additionally collected from ankylosing spondylitis patients.

This clonotype was counted between two and nine times. Its antigen is not yet known. No much larger clonotype is one base removed from it; base qualities were not supplied. Overall results and qualifications from the work: Blood from ankylosing spondylitis patients appeared to be characterized by a TCR beta motif composed of about eight highly homologous amino acid variants. The disease-linked clones were reported as significantly enriched in matched synovial fluid samples from ankylosing spondylitis patients. In peripheral blood, the disease-linked clones were found at relatively low frequencies and had a CD8+ phenotype. Some motif variants had previously been reported in the synovial fluid and blood of reactive arthritis patients, which suggests shared mechanisms of disease initiation.

Instrument on record: Illumina HiSeq 2500. Quantitative 5'-RACE with molecular barcodes was the method used to prepare the TCR beta libraries. In the source study's methods: Disease-linked TCR variants were identified with a new computational method built on a probabilistic model of VDJ rearrangement. TCRdb passed the public sequencing reads through fastp at Q25 and MiXCR, retaining productive beta sequences. Every CDR3 protein is listed once, alongside the most common genes and DNA of its rows. In this record, the V and J calls reflect TCRdb's handling and not the investigators' own analysis. In all, the sample holds hundreds of thousands of distinct CDR3 sequences, and roughly a tenth of those were seen once. Roughly 23% of the sample is held by the ten biggest clonotypes. V is shortened by 1 base, J by 1 base, and the region joining them spans 11 bases. The germline V gene gives CDR1 as SGHDN and CDR2 as FVKESK. Its CDR3 holds 16 amino acids, cysteine through phenylalanine. Just the 48-base CDR3 DNA is kept, in frame starting at base 1.

The TCR originated in a male donor with ankylosing spondylitis or in good health (not recorded which). Sequencing was carried out using blood, either unsorted or a sorted T cell fraction (not recorded which). The rearranged chain carries TRBV14 and TRBJ2-4, with TRBD1 tentatively as D gene (6 bases match). The DNA sequence is TGTGCCAGCAGCCAAGCTACAGGGTGGGCCAAAAACATTCAGTACTTC. This translates into CASSQATGWAKNIQYF.